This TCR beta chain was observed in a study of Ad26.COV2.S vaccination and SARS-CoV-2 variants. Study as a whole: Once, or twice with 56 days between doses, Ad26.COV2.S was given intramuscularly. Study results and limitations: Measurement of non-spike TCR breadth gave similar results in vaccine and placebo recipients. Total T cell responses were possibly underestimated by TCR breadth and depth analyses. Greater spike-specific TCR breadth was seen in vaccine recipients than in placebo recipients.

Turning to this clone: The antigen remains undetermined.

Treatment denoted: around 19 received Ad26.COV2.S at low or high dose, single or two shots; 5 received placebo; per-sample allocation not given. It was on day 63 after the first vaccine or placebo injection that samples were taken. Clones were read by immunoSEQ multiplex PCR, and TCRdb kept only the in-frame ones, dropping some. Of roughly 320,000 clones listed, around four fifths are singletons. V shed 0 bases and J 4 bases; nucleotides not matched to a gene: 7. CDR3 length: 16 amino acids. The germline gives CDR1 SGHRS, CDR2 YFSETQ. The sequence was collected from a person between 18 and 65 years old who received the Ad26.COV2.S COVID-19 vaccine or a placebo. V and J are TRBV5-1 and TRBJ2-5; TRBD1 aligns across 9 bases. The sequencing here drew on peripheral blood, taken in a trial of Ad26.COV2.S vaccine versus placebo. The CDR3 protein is CASSLAGQGSSETQYF. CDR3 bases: TGCGCCAGCAGCTTGGCCGGACAGGGGTCCTCAGAGACCCAGTACTTC.